The 20 T cell receptor beta chains reported below all come from one sample, sequenced in a study of post-analysis software for immune sequencing data. The TCR beta cDNA libraries carried unique molecular identifiers. Via MiXCR, TCRdb re-called the PCR reads, giving one row per CDR3 protein. The table has around 160,000 distinct CDR3 sequences, roughly 40% seen once. This specimen consisted of blood, obtained after autologous hematopoietic stem cell transplantation. These receptors were collected from a girl between 5 and 17 years old with multiple sclerosis.

With regard to this clonotype: One end of the junction fails to match germline, which may point to a read error. J is TRBJ1-1 and V is TRBV20-1; the D is unclear. This CDR3 has 17 amino acids. Germline V lookup: CDR1 DFQATT, CDR2 SNEGSKA (reference sequence). The CDR3 nucleotides are TGCGGTGCTAGAGCGGGCGTGAGACCCCCTCTGCACACTGAAGCTTTCTTT. Translation gives CGARAGVRPPLHTEAFF.

In its sample, this clonotype was seen a few times. The J gene is TRBJ2-7, the V gene TRBV20-1; 7 bases match TRBD1. Germline trimming cut 3 bases from V and 1 base from J; bases unmatched to any gene: 3. The CDR3 loop spans 13 amino acids. Looked up from germline, CDR1 is DFQATT and CDR2 is SNEGSKA (reference sequence). The DNA for the CDR3 is TGCAGTGCTAGGAGGGACAGTTCCTACGAGCAGTACTTC. Its translation: CSARRDSSYEQYF.

The chain has TRBV20-1 and TRBJ2-1; maybe TRBD1 (5 bases). Trimming left V 4 bases short and J 10 bases short, with 11 bases between. The length of the CDR3 is 11 residues. Germline V CDR1 and CDR2: DFQATT, SNEGSKA (reference sequence). CDR3 residues: CSATPHREQFF. The CDR3 DNA is TGCAGTGCTACCCCCCACAGGGAGCAGTTCTTC.

This clonotype was observed a single time. This chain joins TRBV7-2 and TRBJ2-7, with 7 nucleotides matching TRBD1. This CDR3 has 15 residues. Looked up from germline, CDR1 is SGHTA and CDR2 is FQGNSA. The trim removed 1 base at V and 2 bases at J, leaving 5 bases unmatched. In nucleotides, the CDR3 is TGTGCCAGCAGCTTAGGAGGGACAGCCCCCTACGAGCAGTACTTC. Its protein is CASSLGGTAPYEQYF.

This clonotype was detected many times. The chain combines TRBV7-2 with TRBJ2-3, with D possibly being TRBD2 (6 bases). Trimming removed 1 base at V and 4 bases at J, with 15 bases between. The CDR3 is made up of 16 amino acids. Germline V gene lookup returns CDR1 SGHTA and CDR2 FQGNSA. The CDR3 DNA reads TGTGCCAGCAGCTTAGGAGCTAGCGCGAAATCAGATACGCAGTATTTT. Its protein is CASSLGASAKSDTQYF. The whole variable domain, filled in from reference TRBV7-2 and TRBJ2-3, reads GAGVSQSPSNKVTEKGKDVELRCDPISGHTALYWYRQSLGQGLEFLIYFQGNSAPDKSGLPSDRFSAERTGGSVSTLTIQRTQQEDSAVYLCASSLGASAKSDTQYFGPGTRLTVL.

The CDR3 nucleotides read TGTGCCAGCAGACAGACGGGCCGTAAGAGCTCCTACGAGCAGTACTTC. The encoded protein is CASRQTGRKSSYEQYF. This chain joins TRBV11-2 and TRBJ2-7; no reliable D call. Germline CDR1 and CDR2: SGHAT and FQNNGV. The CDR3 extends over 16 amino acids. V lost 6 bases, J lost 0 bases, and 18 bases lay in between.

Details on this clonotype: A much larger clone is a single base away; this may be a read error. The chain employs TRBV27 and TRBJ2-1, with D perhaps matching TRBD2 (6 bases). Per germline, CDR1 MNHEY and CDR2 SMNVEV (reference sequence). V was clipped by 10 bases and J by 3 bases, with 16 bases between them. The CDR3 totals 14 residues. CDR3 nucleotide sequence: TGTGCCACCCTGGGGGACTCGCACTACAATGAGCAGTTCTTC. It yields the protein CATLGDSHYNEQFF.

A few counts support this clonotype. The chain employs TRBV6-2 or TRBV6-3 and TRBJ2-5, with TRBD1 matching 9 bases. The DNA end lines up better with TRBJ2-7; the J call may be wrong. Per germline, CDR1 MNHEY and CDR2 SVGEGT. The CDR3 has 14 amino acids. The CDR3 DNA reads as TGTGCCAGCAGCCCGGGGGACAGGGACCACGAGCAGTACTTC. Translation: CASSPGDRDHEQYF.

The chain links TRBV5-1 to TRBJ2-3, with D tentatively TRBD2 (6 bases). V gave up 4 bases and J gave up 0 bases, with 18 bases separating them. The CDR3 length is 17 residues. Per germline, CDR1 SGHRS and CDR2 YFSETQ. The chain's CDR3 is CASSPSGERASTDTQYF. CDR3 DNA: TGCGCCAGCAGCCCCTCGGGTGAGCGGGCGAGCACAGATACGCAGTATTTT.

The J gene is TRBJ2-1, the V gene TRBV7-9; 10 bases align to TRBD1. The V gene end was trimmed by 1 base and the J gene end by 4 bases; junction bases not matched to a gene: 1. This CDR3 contains 15 residues. Looked up from germline, CDR1 is SEHNR and CDR2 is FQNEAQ (reference sequence). CDR3 in DNA: TGTGCCAGCAGCTTAGTGGACAGGGGGTACAATGAGCAGTTCTTC. Translated, it gives CASSLVDRGYNEQFF.

The CDR3 coding sequence is TGCAGTGCTAGCACTAGCGGGAGGGCTGACAATGAGCAGTTCTTC. The encoded protein is CSASTSGRADNEQFF. The rearrangement joins TRBV20-1 to TRBJ2-1, with TRBD2 identical over 13 bases. The ends lost 3 bases at V and 5 bases at J; junction bases unmatched: 4. This CDR3 has 15 amino acids. The V gene's germline CDR1 is DFQATT and CDR2 SNEGSKA (reference sequence).

This clonotype was counted many times. The chain links TRBV4-2 to TRBJ1-3; the D gene is possibly TRBD1 (5 bases). This CDR3 is 13 amino acids long. With 5 bases removed from V and 4 bases from J, the gap between germline ends came to 9 bases. CDR1 is LGHNA and CDR2 is YNFKEQ in the germline V gene. This chain's CDR3 is CASSSGLGNTIYF. The CDR3, as DNA: TGTGCCAGCAGCTCGGGACTCGGAAACACCATATATTTT.

The chain employs TRBV18 and TRBJ2-1; 11 nucleotides align to TRBD1. From germline, CDR1 is KGHSH and CDR2 LQKENI. The V and J ends lost 2 bases and 3 bases, in that order; junction bases with no gene match: 3. The CDR3 covers 16 residues. The CDR3 here is CASSPAGTGGYNEQFF. The CDR3 nucleotides are TGTGCCAGCTCACCAGCGGGGACAGGGGGCTACAATGAGCAGTTCTTC. Full variable domain (remainder filled in from reference TRBV18 and TRBJ2-1): NAGVMQNPRHLVRRRGQEARLRCSPMKGHSHVYWYRQLPEEGLKFMVYLQKENIIDESGMPKERFSAEFPKEGPSILRIQQVVRGDSAAYFCASSPAGTGGYNEQFFGPGTRLTVL.

Only a few counts were recorded for this clonotype. The chain is built from TRBV20-1 and TRBJ2-1; D call uncertain. The CDR3 length is 14 residues. The germline gives CDR1 DFQATT, CDR2 SNEGSKA (reference sequence). V dropped 3 bases and J dropped 0 bases, with 9 bases sitting between them. The CDR3 DNA sequence: TGCAGTGCTAGCGGCCCGAGCTCCTACAATGAGCAGTTCTTC. This codes for CSASGPSSYNEQFF.

Many counts were recorded for this clonotype. The chain carries TRBV9 and TRBJ2-7; D is unresolved. This CDR3 is 14 amino acids long. Looked up from germline, CDR1 is SGDLS and CDR2 is YYNGEE. Trimming left V 0 bases short and J 0 bases short, with 7 bases between. Here the CDR3 reads CASSVDYSSYEQYF. The DNA for the CDR3 is TGTGCCAGCAGCGTAGATTATAGCTCCTACGAGCAGTACTTC.

The chain combines TRBV20-1 with TRBJ1-2; D is uncertain. V shed 3 bases and J shed 6 bases, with 17 bases lying between them. The CDR3 runs 14 residues. Germline-derived CDR1 and CDR2 are DFQATT and SNEGSKA (reference sequence). In DNA, the CDR3 is TGCAGTGCTAGCTCGGGGAGGAGCCTACATGGCTACACCTTC. Translation: CSASSGRSLHGYTF.

The gene calls are TRBV20-1 and TRBJ1-2, with D maybe TRBD1 (5 bases). The V gene lost 3 bases and the J gene lost 3 bases, with 11 bases spanning the gap. The CDR3 is made up of 13 amino acids. The germline V gene encodes CDR1 DFQATT and CDR2 SNEGSKA (reference sequence). In nucleotides, the CDR3 is TGCAGTGCTAGCGGTCTCAGGGACTATGGCTACACCTTC. It is translated as CSASGLRDYGYTF.

The chain links TRBV7-2 to TRBJ2-7, with 9 bases fitting TRBD1. In germline, CDR1 is SGHTA, CDR2 FQGNSA. V lost 5 bases to trimming and J lost 1 base; unmatched junction nucleotides: 6. The CDR3 has 15 amino acids. CDR3 residues: CASSVTGGLSYEQYF. CDR3 nucleotides: TGTGCCAGCAGCGTAACAGGGGGCCTTTCCTACGAGCAGTACTTC.

This clonotype was found a few times. V is TRBV1 and J is TRBJ2-7; TRBD2 was called by the table and not checked on the DNA. TRBV1 is flagged as a pseudogene. This CDR3 has 16 amino acids. The CDR3 here is CTSSLAPSGGSYEQYF. DNA of the CDR3: TGCACCAGCAGCCTTGCTCCTAGCGGGGGCTCCTACGAGCAGTACTTC.

This chain joins TRBV12-3 or TRBV12-4 and TRBJ2-5; 8 positions agree with TRBD2. The length of the CDR3 is 14 residues. The trim removed 10 bases at V and 2 bases at J, leaving 9 bases unmatched. The CDR3: CATAPGLVQETQYF. The CDR3 DNA reads TGTGCCACAGCACCGGGACTAGTACAAGAGACCCAGTACTTC.